The 28 T cell receptor beta chains given below trace back to one sample, sequenced in a study of beta chain features in type 1 diabetes. Overall study findings and caveats: Type 1 diabetes patients had TCRB CDR3s that were shorter (moderately but significantly so) in all four CD4+ subsets.

Expressed TCRB transcripts were sequenced because the isolated RNA had all been reverse transcribed beforehand. Sequencing used immunoSEQ multiplex PCR; TCRdb keeps in-frame clones, though not all of them. The repertoire holds 300,000 to 350,000 clones, approximately 10% seen once, with approximately 1% in the top ten. Their cognate antigens are unknown. Sequencing was carried out using central memory CD4+ T cells from blood. These TCRs come from a man aged 25 to 40 with type 1 diabetes.

This clone was observed a handful of times. The chain combines TRBV7-9 with TRBJ2-7, with TRBD1 as a possible D gene (6 bases). Trimming left V 8 bases short and J 2 bases short, with 13 bases between. Germline V gene lookup returns CDR1 SEHNR and CDR2 FQNEAQ (reference sequence). The CDR3 length is 13 residues. The CDR3 reads CASQEQGPYEQYF. The DNA for the CDR3 is TGTGCCAGCCAGGAACAGGGTCCCTACGAGCAGTACTTC.

This chain connects TRBV9 to TRBJ2-3; TRBD2 is a possible D gene (7 bases). Germline V lookup: CDR1 SGDLS, CDR2 YYNGEE. Trimming left V 0 bases short and J 6 bases short, with 17 bases between. The CDR3 spans 16 residues. The CDR3 is CASSVVRAGAADTQYF. The CDR3, as DNA: TGTGCCAGCAGCGTAGTTCGGGCGGGGGCTGCTGATACGCAGTATTTT.

This sequence joins TRBV6-5 and TRBJ1-2; maybe TRBD1 (6 bases). The V end was cut by 6 bases, the J end by 1 base, with 12 bases between. CDR3 length: 14 residues. In germline, CDR1 is MNHEY, CDR2 SVGAGI. The CDR3 protein is CASSLQQGNYGYTF. The CDR3 nucleotides read TGTGCCAGCAGCCTCCAACAGGGTAACTATGGCTACACCTTC.

The genes are TRBV6-6 and TRBJ1-4, with a tentative D call TRBD1 (5 bases). CDR3 length equals 13 residues. Germline CDR1 reads MNHNY; CDR2 reads SVGAGI (reference sequence). V was pared by 8 bases and J by 2 bases, with 9 bases between. This CDR3 reads CASGGATNEKLFF. The DNA for the CDR3 is TGTGCCAGCGGGGGAGCGACTAATGAAAAACTGTTTTTT.

The table lists this clone with a few counts. The chain joins TRBV9 to TRBJ2-1; D is unclear. The CDR3 totals 13 residues. Germline V CDR1 and CDR2: SGDLS, YYNGEE. V gave up 4 bases and J gave up 5 bases, with 10 bases separating them. The CDR3, as DNA: TGTGCCAGCAGCTTAGGAAACGACAATGAGCAGTTCTTC. Translated: CASSLGNDNEQFF.

This clone was counted a few times. CDR3 bases: TGCGCCAGCAGCCCCGTTAGCGGGGCCCGCACAGATACGCAGTATTTT. Translating it yields CASSPVSGARTDTQYF. The V call is TRBV5-1, the J call TRBJ2-3; 8 nucleotides agree with TRBD2. Trimming cost V 4 bases and J 1 base; bases outside gene matches: 8. The CDR3 sequence is 16 residues long. CDR1 and CDR2 from the germline V gene are SGHRS and YFSETQ.

In its sample, this clone was seen a few times. The chain couples TRBV20-1 to TRBJ2-5; D is undetermined. There are 10 residues in the CDR3. The germline V gene has CDR1 DFQATT and CDR2 SNEGSKA (reference sequence). Trimming stripped 6 bases from V and 5 bases from J, with 7 bases between. Here the CDR3 reads CSAVDETQYF. In DNA, the CDR3 is TGCAGTGCCGTAGATGAGACCCAGTACTTC.

The rearrangement uses TRBV5-6 and TRBJ2-5; 7 nucleotides align to TRBD1. Germline V lookup: CDR1 SGHDT, CDR2 YYEEEE. The CDR3 has 14 residues. Unmatched junction bases numbered 3, after V lost 2 bases and J lost 2 bases. The CDR3 here is CASSLTGVQETQYF. In nucleotides, the CDR3 is TGTGCCAGCAGCTTAACAGGGGTTCAAGAGACCCAGTACTTC.

This clone was found a few times. The chain carries TRBV7-9 and TRBJ1-5, with 9 bases matching TRBD1. Losses at the gene ends were 5 bases for V and 7 bases for J; bases not matched to a gene: 3. Per the germline V gene, CDR1 is SEHNR and CDR2 is FQNEAQ (reference sequence). This CDR3 spans 13 amino acids. Here the CDR3 DNA reads TGTGCCAGCAGCCGGGGACAGGGCCAGCCCCAGCATTTT. Translation gives CASSRGQGQPQHF.

This clone occurred once. Other DNA variants within this sample encode the same CDR3. This chain uses TRBV20-1 with TRBJ2-4; D unresolved. Germline V CDR1 and CDR2: DFQATT, SNEGSKA (reference sequence). The CDR3 is 11 amino acids. Trimming removed 6 bases at V and 4 bases at J, with 7 bases between. The CDR3 loop reads CSASGKNIQYF. The CDR3 DNA follows: TGCAGTGCCTCTGGGAAAAACATTCAGTACTTC.

The chain employs TRBV4-1 and TRBJ2-7; D ambiguous. Between the trimmed V and J ends, which lost 0 bases and 4 bases, there was a span of 7 bases. CDR3 length: 13 amino acids. Germline CDR1 and CDR2: MGHRA and YSYEKL. The CDR3 loop reads CASSQEVNYEQYF. CDR3 DNA sequence: TGCGCCAGCAGCCAAGAGGTAAATTACGAGCAGTACTTC.

This clone appeared a few times. The chain uses TRBV9 and TRBJ1-4, with TRBD1 identical over 9 bases. After removal of 6 bases from V and 3 bases from J, the junction contained 6 bases not matched to a gene. The CDR3 is 15 amino acids. CDR1 SGDLS and CDR2 YYNGEE come from the germline V gene. This chain's CDR3 is CASTRQGGSNEKLFF. In DNA form, the CDR3 reads TGTGCCAGCACGCGACAGGGGGGATCTAATGAAAAACTGTTTTTT.

The chain is built from TRBV7-2 and TRBJ2-7, with 8 bases that match TRBD1. In germline, CDR1 is SGHTA, CDR2 FQGNSA. V lost 4 bases and J lost 5; bases outside the gene matches: 10. The CDR3 is 15 residues long. DNA of the CDR3: TGTGCCAGCAGCTCCTCTGACAGGGGTAAGCACGAGCAGTACTTC. This translates into CASSSSDRGKHEQYF.

The table lists this clone with a few counts. J is TRBJ2-1 and V is TRBV4-1; D is tentatively TRBD1 or TRBD2 (5 bases each). Germline lookup yields CDR1 MGHRA and CDR2 YSYEKL. Trimming shortened V by 3 bases and J by 8 bases, and 17 bases separated the two germline ends. CDR3 length equals 15 residues. This CDR3 reads CASSQGTAPGDEQFF. CDR3 nucleotides: TGCGCCAGCAGCCAGGGGACCGCCCCTGGCGATGAGCAGTTCTTC.

This clone was counted a few times. The chain couples TRBV30 to TRBJ1-1, with TRBD1 identical over 8 bases. This CDR3 has 13 amino acids. J gave up 1 base and V 6 bases, and 4 bases lay outside the gene matches. Germline CDR1 GTSNPN, CDR2 SVGIG (reference sequence). The CDR3, as DNA: TGTGCCTGCACCGGGACAGGGAACACTGAAGCTTTCTTT. It codes for CACTGTGNTEAFF.

This chain links TRBV29-1 with TRBJ2-1; TRBD1 matches at 7 bases. Germline V gene sequence: CDR1 SQVTM, CDR2 ANQGSEA. CDR3 length equals 14 residues. V was pared by 7 bases and J by 8 bases, with 14 bases of the junction left unmatched. CDR3 in amino acids: CSGEGQQGFDEQFF. The CDR3 region has the DNA TGCAGCGGCGAGGGACAGCAGGGGTTCGATGAGCAGTTCTTC.

The V and J genes are TRBV4-3 and TRBJ2-7, with 10 bases aligning to TRBD2. The CDR3 covers 20 residues. Germline V gives CDR1 LGHNA, CDR2 YSLEER. Losses at the gene ends were 1 base for V and 0 bases for J; bases not matched to a gene: 15. The CDR3 sequence: CASSQVASGGYSRSSYEQYF. CDR3 DNA: TGCGCCAGCAGCCAAGTGGCTAGCGGGGGATACAGCCGTTCCTCCTACGAGCAGTACTTC.

This clone was observed a handful of times. This rearrangement joins TRBV5-4 to TRBJ2-5; 10 positions agree with TRBD1. Germline assignment: CDR1 SGHNT and CDR2 YYREEE (reference sequence). This CDR3 has 17 residues. V lost 2 bases, J lost 3 bases, and 10 bases stayed unmatched. CDR3 nucleotide sequence: TGTGCCAGCAGCTTCCCCGGGACAGGGGCCCCGGAAGAGACCCAGTACTTC. Amino acids: CASSFPGTGAPEETQYF.

The chain is built from TRBV11-2 and TRBJ2-7, with 7 bases fitting TRBD1. Germline V gene lookup returns CDR1 SGHAT and CDR2 FQNNGV. This CDR3 comprises 14 residues. V trimming: 2 bases; J trimming: 6 bases; junction bases outside the gene matches: 7. The CDR3 spells CASSLTGADSEQYF. Written as DNA, the CDR3 is TGTGCCAGCAGCTTAACAGGGGCGGACTCCGAGCAGTACTTC.

The chain has TRBV6-6 and TRBJ2-7, with D maybe TRBD2 (5 bases). V lost 6 bases to trimming and J lost 3 bases, with 15 bases between them. Germline lookup yields CDR1 MNHNY and CDR2 SVGAGI (reference sequence). The CDR3 extends over 14 amino acids. The CDR3 spells CASSPRGDNYEQYF. Here the CDR3 DNA reads TGTGCCAGCAGCCCCCGGGGTGACAACTACGAGCAGTACTTC.

The chain couples TRBV7-9 to TRBJ2-3; possible D gene TRBD1, 5 bases. V dropped 1 base and J dropped 2 bases, with 13 bases sitting between them. CDR1 is SEHNR, CDR2 FQNEAQ, per germline (reference sequence). This CDR3 spans 16 amino acids. CDR3 protein: CASSLVGPPVTDTQYF. CDR3 bases: TGTGCCAGCAGCTTAGTGGGGCCCCCGGTCACAGATACGCAGTATTTT.

The table lists this clone with a few counts. V is TRBV7-2 and J is TRBJ2-3; no reliable D call. Germline V lookup: CDR1 SGHTA, CDR2 FQGNSA. Between the trimmed V and J ends, which lost 1 base and 6 bases, there was a span of 5 bases. This CDR3 is 12 amino acids long. The CDR3 DNA reads TGTGCCAGCAGCTTAGACTACGATACGCAGTATTTT. It is translated as CASSLDYDTQYF.

The chain employs TRBV12-5 and TRBJ2-7; the match to TRBD1 covers 10 bases. Losses at the gene ends were 9 bases for V and 6 bases for J; bases not matched to a gene: 11. CDR3 length: 14 amino acids. Germline loops: CDR1 LGHNT, CDR2 FRNRAP. This CDR3 is CASSPGTGDREQYF. The DNA of the CDR3 is TGTGCTAGCTCCCCCGGGACAGGGGATCGCGAGCAGTACTTC.

The V gene is TRBV29-1, the J gene TRBJ1-2; 7 bases are a match to TRBD1. Trimming at V came to 7 bases and at J to 7 bases, leaving 9 bases not matched to a gene. The CDR3 runs 12 residues. Germline V lookup: CDR1 SQVTM, CDR2 ANQGSEA. CDR3 region: CSGGQEEGGYTF. The CDR3 region has the DNA TGCAGCGGCGGACAGGAGGAAGGTGGCTACACCTTC.

At least ten counts were recorded for this clone. This chain joins TRBV2 and TRBJ1-2; D not resolved. V lost 2 bases, J lost 2 bases, and 6 bases lay in between. Germline lookup yields CDR1 SNHLY and CDR2 FYNNEI. The CDR3 is made up of 13 amino acids. The chain's CDR3 is CASSEIQNYGYTF. CDR3 in DNA: TGTGCCAGCAGTGAAATACAGAACTATGGCTACACCTTC.

The sample holds a few counts of this clone. The CDR3 loop reads CASNGGLVGETQYF. CDR3 nucleotides: TGCGCCAGCAACGGGGGACTAGTCGGGGAGACCCAGTACTTC. V gene TRBV5-1 combines with J gene TRBJ2-5; 8 positions match TRBD2. After removal of 6 bases from V and 5 bases from J, the junction contained 9 bases not matched to a gene. The germline CDR1 and CDR2 sequences are SGHRS and YFSETQ. The CDR3 runs to 14 residues.

The chain recombines TRBV5-1 with TRBJ2-1; perhaps TRBD1 as D (6 bases). CDR1 and CDR2 (germline): SGHRS, YFSETQ. Trimming cost V 3 bases and J 7 bases, with 14 bases left between them. The CDR3 is 14 residues long. In DNA, the CDR3 is TGCGCCAGCAGCTCCGGGACACGGATGAATGAGCAGTTCTTC. Protein: CASSSGTRMNEQFF.

The V gene is TRBV25-1, the J gene TRBJ2-2; perhaps TRBD2 as D (6 bases). Germline values: CDR1 MGHDK, CDR2 SYGVNS. Trimming took off 5 bases at V and 5 bases at J, with 15 bases between the two ends. The CDR3 runs to 15 residues. As DNA, the CDR3 is TGTGCCAGCAGTCCCACACAGGAGGGGACCGGGGAGCTGTTTTTT. The encoded protein is CASSPTQEGTGELFF.